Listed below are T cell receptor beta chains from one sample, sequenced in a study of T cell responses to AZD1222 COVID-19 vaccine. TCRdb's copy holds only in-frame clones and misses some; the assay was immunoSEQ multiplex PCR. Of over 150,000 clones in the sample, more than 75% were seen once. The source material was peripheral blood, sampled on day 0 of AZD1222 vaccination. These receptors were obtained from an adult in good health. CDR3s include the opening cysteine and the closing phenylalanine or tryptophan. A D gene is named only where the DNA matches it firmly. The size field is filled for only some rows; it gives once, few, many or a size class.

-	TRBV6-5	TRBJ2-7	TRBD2	TGTGCCAGCACAGTAGCTAGCGGGGGGTACGAGCAGTACTTC	CASTVASGGYEQYF
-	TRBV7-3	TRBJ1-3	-	TGTGCCAGCAGCTTCGCGGGCTCTGGAAACACCATATATTTT	CASSFAGSGNTIYF
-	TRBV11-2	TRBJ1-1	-	TGTGCCAGCAGCTCCGGAGGACGCACTGAAGCTTTCTTT	CASSSGGRTEAFF
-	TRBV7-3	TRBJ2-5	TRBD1	TGTGCCAGCAGCTTAGGTCCGGGACAGGGCCAAGAGACCCAGTACTTC	CASSLGPGQGQETQYF
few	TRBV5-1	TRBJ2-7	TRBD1	TGCGCCAGCAGCCCTGGGACAGGGCCTTTTTACGAGCAGTACTTC	CASSPGTGPFYEQYF
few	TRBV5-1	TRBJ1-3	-	TGCGCCAGCAGCCTAGGGGGGGACTCTGGAAACACCATATATTTT	CASSLGGDSGNTIYF
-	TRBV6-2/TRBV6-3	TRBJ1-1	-	TGTGCCAGCAGTTACGAGGCAGAGTACACTGAAGCTTTCTTT	CASSYEAEYTEAFF
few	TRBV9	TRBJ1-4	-	TGTGCCAGCAGCGTAGAAGGGGCTACGGGTGAAAAACTGTTTTTT	CASSVEGATGEKLFF
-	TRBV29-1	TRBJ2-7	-	TGCAGCGCCCGGGACACCCCCTACGAGCAGTACTTC	CSARDTPYEQYF
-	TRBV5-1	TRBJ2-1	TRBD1	TGCGCCAGCAGCCCGGGGACAGGGCCTAGGGATGAGCAGTTCTTC	CASSPGTGPRDEQFF
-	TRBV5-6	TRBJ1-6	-	TGTGCCAGCAGCTTGGGAGGCGGGAGCTCCTATAATTCACCCCTCCACTTT	CASSLGGGSSYNSPLHF
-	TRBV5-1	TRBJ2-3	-	TGCGCCAGCAGCTCAACAGCGGCTCACACAGATACGCAGTATTTT	CASSSTAAHTDTQYF
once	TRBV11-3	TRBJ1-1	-	TGTGCCAGCAGCTTAACACAGAACACTGAAGCTTTCTTT	CASSLTQNTEAFF
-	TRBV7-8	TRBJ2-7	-	TGTGCCAGCAGCCCCGGTAACTCCTACGAGCAGTACTTC	CASSPGNSYEQYF
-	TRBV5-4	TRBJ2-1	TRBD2	TGTGCCAGCGGACCGGGACTAGCGGGGGGCAATGAGCAGTTCTTC	CASGPGLAGGNEQFF
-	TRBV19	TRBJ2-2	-	TGTGCCAGTAGCCTGATTGGGTGGCGGGAGCTGTTTTTT	CASSLIGWRELFF
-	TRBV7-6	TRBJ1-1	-	TGTGCCAGCAGCTTGGTACAGCTCGCTTTAGGGATTGAAGCTTTCTTT	CASSLVQLALGIEAFF
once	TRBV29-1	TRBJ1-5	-	TGCAGCGTTCTGACAGGTCTTAATCAGCCCCAGCATTTT	CSVLTGLNQPQHF
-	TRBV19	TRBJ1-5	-	TGTGCCAGTTTGACAACCCCATATAGCAATCAGCCCCAGCATTTT	CASLTTPYSNQPQHF
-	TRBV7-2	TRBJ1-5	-	TGTGCCAGCAGCCCATACGGGGGGAATAGCAATCAGCCCCAGCATTTT	CASSPYGGNSNQPQHF